This T cell receptor (beta chain) was retrieved from a study of blood T cell repertoires in COVID-19. CDR1 is MDHEN, CDR2 SYDVKM, per germline. This CDR3 has 15 residues. V shed 5 bases and J 9 bases; nucleotides not matched to a gene: 12. Recruits, aged about 18 to 95 years, lived in 25 or so US areas. Here immunoSEQ multiplex PCR was the method, and the copy in TCRdb shows in-frame clones only, minus some. Altogether 310,000 or so clones are present, 89% being singletons, with the ten largest covering around a tenth. V is TRBV28 and J is TRBJ1-5, with 8 bases matching TRBD1. The sequenced sample consisted of PBMCs or T cells enriched from blood (not recorded which). This TCR was sampled from a middle-aged woman who had recovered from COVID-19. CDR3 in DNA: TGTGCCAGCAGTGGGCGGGACAGGACAGGTGCGCCCCAGCATTTT. It yields the protein CASSGRDRTGAPQHF.